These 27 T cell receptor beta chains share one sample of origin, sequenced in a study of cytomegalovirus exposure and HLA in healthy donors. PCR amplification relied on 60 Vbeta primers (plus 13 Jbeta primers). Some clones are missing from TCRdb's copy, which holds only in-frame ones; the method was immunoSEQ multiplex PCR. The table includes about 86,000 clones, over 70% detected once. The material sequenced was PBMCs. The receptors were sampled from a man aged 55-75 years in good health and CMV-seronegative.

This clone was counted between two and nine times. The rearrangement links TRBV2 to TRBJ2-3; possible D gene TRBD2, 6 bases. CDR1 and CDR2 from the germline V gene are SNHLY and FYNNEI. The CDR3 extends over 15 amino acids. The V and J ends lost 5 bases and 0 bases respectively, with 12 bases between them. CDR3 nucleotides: TGTGCCAGCAGTTCCCGGGACTCTAGCACAGATACGCAGTATTTT. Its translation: CASSSRDSSTDTQYF.

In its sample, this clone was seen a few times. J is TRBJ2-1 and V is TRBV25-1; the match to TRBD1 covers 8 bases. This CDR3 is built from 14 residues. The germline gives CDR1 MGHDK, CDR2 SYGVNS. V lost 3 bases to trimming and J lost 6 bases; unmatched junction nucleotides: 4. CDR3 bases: TGTGCCAGCAGTGATTGGACAGGGACCAATGAGCAGTTCTTC. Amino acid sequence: CASSDWTGTNEQFF.

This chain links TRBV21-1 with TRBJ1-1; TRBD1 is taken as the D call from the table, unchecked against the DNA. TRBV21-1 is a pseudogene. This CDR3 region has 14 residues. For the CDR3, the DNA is TGTGCCTGGCGTGCGGACAGCATGAACACTGAAGCTTTCTTT. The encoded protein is CAWRADSMNTEAFF.

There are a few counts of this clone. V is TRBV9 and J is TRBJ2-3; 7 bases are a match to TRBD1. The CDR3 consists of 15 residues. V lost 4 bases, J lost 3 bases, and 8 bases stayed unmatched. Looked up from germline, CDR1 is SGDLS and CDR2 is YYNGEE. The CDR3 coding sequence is TGTGCCAGCAGCCTCCAGGACAGGAATACAGATACGCAGTATTTT. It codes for CASSLQDRNTDTQYF.

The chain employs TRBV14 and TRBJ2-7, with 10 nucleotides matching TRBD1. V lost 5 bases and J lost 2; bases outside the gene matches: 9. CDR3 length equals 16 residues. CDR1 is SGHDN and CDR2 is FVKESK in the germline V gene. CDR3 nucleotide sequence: TGTGCCAGCAGCTCCCGGGGACAGGGGTCGCCCTACGAGCAGTACTTC. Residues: CASSSRGQGSPYEQYF.

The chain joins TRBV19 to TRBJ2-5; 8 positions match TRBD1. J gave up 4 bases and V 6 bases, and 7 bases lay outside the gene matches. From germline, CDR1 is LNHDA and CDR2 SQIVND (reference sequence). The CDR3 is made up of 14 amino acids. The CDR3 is CASSRTGLAETQYF. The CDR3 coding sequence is TGTGCCAGTAGCCGGACAGGGTTGGCAGAGACCCAGTACTTC.

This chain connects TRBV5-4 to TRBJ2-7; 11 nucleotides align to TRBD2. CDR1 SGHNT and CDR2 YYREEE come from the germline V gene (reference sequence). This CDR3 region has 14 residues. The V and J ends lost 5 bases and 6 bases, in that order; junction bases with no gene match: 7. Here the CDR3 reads CASSMASGGFEQYF. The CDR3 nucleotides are TGTGCCAGCAGTATGGCTAGCGGGGGGTTCGAGCAGTACTTC.

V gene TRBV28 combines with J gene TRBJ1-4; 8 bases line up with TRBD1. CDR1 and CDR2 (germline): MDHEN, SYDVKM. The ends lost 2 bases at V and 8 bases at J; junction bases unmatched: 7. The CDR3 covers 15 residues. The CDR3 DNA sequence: TGTGCCAGCAGTTTACAACAGGGGGTATGGGAAAAACTGTTTTTT. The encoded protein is CASSLQQGVWEKLFF.

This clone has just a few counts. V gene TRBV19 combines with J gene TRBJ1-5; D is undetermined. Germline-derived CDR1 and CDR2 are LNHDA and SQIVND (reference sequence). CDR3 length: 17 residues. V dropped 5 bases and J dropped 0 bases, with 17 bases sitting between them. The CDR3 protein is CASSFAAYEDSNQPQHF. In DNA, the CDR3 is TGTGCCAGTAGTTTCGCAGCCTACGAGGATAGCAATCAGCCCCAGCATTTT.

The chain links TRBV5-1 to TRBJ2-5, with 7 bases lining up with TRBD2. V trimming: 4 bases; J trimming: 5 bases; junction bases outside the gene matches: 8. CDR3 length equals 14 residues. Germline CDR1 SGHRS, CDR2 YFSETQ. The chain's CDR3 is CASSKSGTRETQYF. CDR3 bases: TGCGCCAGCAGCAAAAGCGGGACTCGGGAGACCCAGTACTTC.

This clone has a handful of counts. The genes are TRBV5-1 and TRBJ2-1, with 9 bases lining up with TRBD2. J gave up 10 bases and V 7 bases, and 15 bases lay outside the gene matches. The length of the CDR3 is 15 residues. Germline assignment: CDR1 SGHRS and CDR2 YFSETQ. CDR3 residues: CASQPLAGRPNEQFF. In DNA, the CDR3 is TGCGCCAGCCAACCCCTAGCGGGGCGCCCGAACGAGCAGTTCTTC.

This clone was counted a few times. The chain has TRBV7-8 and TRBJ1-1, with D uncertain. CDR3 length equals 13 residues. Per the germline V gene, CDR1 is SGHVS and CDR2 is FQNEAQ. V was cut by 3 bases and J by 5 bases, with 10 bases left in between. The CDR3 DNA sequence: TGTGCCAGCAGCTTCGGGGTTGGGACTGAAGCTTTCTTT. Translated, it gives CASSFGVGTEAFF.

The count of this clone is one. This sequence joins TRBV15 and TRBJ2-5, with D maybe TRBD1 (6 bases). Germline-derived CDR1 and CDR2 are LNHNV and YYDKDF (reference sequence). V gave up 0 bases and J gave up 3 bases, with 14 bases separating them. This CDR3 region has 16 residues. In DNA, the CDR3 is TGTGCCACCAGCAGAGAAGGTCTAGGGGGTAAAGAGACCCAGTACTTC. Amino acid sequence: CATSREGLGGKETQYF. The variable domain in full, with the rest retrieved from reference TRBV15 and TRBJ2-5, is DAMVIQNPRYQVTQFGKPVTLSCSQTLNHNVMYWYQQKSSQAPKLLFHYYDKDFNNEADTPDNFQSRRPNTSFCFLDIRSPGLGDTAMYLCATSREGLGGKETQYFGPGTRLLVL.

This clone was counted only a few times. Written as DNA, the CDR3 is TGTGCCAGCAGGGAGGGACTAGCGGGAGGCGCCTACTACAATGAGCAGTTCTTC. The encoded protein is CASREGLAGGAYYNEQFF. This sequence joins TRBV27 and TRBJ2-1, with 15 bases lining up with TRBD2. CDR3 length equals 18 residues. Looked up from germline, CDR1 is MNHEY and CDR2 is SMNVEV (reference sequence). The J segment lost 3 bases and the V segment lost 6 bases, leaving 9 bases of the junction unmatched.

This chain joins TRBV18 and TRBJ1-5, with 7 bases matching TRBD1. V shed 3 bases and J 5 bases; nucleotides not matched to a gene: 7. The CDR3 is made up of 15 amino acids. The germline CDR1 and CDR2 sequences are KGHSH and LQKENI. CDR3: CASSPRQGGDQPQHF. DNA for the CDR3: TGTGCCAGCTCACCCCGACAGGGAGGCGATCAGCCCCAGCATTTT. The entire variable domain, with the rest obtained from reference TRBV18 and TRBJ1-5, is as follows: NAGVMQNPRHLVRRRGQEARLRCSPMKGHSHVYWYRQLPEEGLKFMVYLQKENIIDESGMPKERFSAEFPKEGPSILRIQQVVRGDSAAYFCASSPRQGGDQPQHFGDGTRLSIL.

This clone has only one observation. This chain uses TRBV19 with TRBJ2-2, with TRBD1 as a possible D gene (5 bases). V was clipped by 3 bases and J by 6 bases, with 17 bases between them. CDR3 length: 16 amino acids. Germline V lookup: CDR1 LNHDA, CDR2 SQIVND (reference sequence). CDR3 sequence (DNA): TGTGCCAGTAGTATGATTCTAACAGGAAACTCCGGGGAGCTGTTTTTT. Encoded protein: CASSMILTGNSGELFF.

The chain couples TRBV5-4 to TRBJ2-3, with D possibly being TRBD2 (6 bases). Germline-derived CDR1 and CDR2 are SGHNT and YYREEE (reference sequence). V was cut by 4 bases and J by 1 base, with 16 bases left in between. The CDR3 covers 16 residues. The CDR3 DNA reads TGTGCCAGCAGCCCCCCGGGGGTAACCCGCACAGATACGCAGTATTTT. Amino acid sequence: CASSPPGVTRTDTQYF.

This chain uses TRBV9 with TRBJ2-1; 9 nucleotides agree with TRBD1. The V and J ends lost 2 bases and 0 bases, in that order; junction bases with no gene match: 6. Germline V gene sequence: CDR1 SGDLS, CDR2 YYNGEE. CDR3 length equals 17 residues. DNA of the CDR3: TGTGCCAGCAGCGTTCGGACAGGGGAGAGCTCCTACAATGAGCAGTTCTTC. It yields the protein CASSVRTGESSYNEQFF.

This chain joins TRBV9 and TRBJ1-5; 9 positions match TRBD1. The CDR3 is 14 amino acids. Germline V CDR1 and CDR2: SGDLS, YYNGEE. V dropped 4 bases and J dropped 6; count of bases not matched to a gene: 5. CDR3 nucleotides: TGTGCCAGCAGCCCAACAGGGGGCGGTCAGCCCCAGCATTTT. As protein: CASSPTGGGQPQHF.

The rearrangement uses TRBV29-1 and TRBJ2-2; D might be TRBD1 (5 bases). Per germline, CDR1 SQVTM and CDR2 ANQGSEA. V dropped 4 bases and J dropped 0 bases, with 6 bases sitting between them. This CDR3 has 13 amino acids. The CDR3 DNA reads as TGCAGCGTTGGGGGCGCGAACACCGGGGAGCTGTTTTTT. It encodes CSVGGANTGELFF.

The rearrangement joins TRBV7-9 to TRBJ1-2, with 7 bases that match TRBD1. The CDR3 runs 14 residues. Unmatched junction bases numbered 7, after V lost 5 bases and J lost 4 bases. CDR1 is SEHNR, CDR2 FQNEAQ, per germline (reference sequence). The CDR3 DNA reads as TGTGCCAGCAGCCCAACAGGGGCGGGCTATGGCTACACCTTC. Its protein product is CASSPTGAGYGYTF. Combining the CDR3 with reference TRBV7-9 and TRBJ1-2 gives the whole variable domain DTGVSQNPRHKITKRGQNVTFRCDPISEHNRLYWYRQTLGQGPEFLTYFQNEAQLEKSRLLSDRFSAERPKGSFSTLEIQRTEQGDSAMYLCASSPTGAGYGYTFGSGTRLTVV.

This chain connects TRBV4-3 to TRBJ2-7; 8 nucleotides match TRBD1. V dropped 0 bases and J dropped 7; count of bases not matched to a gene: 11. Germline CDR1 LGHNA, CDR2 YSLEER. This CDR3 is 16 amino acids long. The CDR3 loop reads CASSQDLAGRGREQYF. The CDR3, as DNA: TGCGCCAGCAGCCAAGATCTGGCGGGCAGGGGGCGAGAGCAGTACTTC.

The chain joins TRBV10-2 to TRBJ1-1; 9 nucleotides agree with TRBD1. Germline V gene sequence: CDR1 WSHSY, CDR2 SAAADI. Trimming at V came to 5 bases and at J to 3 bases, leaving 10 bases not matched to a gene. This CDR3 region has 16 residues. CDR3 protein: CASSRPGTGIDTEAFF. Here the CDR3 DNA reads TGCGCCAGCAGTCGTCCCGGGACAGGGATTGACACTGAAGCTTTCTTT.

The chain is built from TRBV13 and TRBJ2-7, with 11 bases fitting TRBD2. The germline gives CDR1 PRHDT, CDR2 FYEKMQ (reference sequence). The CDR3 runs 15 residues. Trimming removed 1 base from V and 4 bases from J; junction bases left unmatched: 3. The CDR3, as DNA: TGTGCCAGCAGCTTAGTGGCTAGCGGGAGGTACGAGCAGTACTTC. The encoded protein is CASSLVASGRYEQYF. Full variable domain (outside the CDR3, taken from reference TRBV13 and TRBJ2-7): AAGVIQSPRHLIKEKRETATLKCYPIPRHDTVYWYQQGPGQDPQFLISFYEKMQSDKGSIPDRFSAQQFSDYHSELNMSSLELGDSALYFCASSLVASGRYEQYFGPGTRLTVT.

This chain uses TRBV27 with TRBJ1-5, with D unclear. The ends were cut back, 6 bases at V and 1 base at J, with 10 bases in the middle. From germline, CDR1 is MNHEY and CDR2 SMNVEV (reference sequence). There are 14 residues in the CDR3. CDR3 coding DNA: TGTGCCAGCAGCGGGAGACGAAGCAATCAGCCCCAGCATTTT. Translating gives CASSGRRSNQPQHF.

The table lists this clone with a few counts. The CDR3 loop is CSALGQPYF. For the CDR3, the DNA is TGCAGTGCTTTGGGACAGCCGTATTTT. The chain couples TRBV20-1 to TRBJ2-3; TRBD1 matches at 7 bases. The CDR3 is 9 residues long. V lost 5 bases, J lost 14 bases, and 4 bases stayed unmatched. Germline V gene data show CDR1 as DFQATT and CDR2 as SNEGSKA (reference sequence).

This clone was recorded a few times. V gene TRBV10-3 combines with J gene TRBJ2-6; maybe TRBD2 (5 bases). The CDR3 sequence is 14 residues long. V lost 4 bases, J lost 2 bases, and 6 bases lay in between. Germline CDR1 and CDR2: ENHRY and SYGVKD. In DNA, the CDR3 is TGTGCCATCAGTGGGGAGACTGGGGCCAACGTCCTGACTTTC. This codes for CAISGETGANVLTF.